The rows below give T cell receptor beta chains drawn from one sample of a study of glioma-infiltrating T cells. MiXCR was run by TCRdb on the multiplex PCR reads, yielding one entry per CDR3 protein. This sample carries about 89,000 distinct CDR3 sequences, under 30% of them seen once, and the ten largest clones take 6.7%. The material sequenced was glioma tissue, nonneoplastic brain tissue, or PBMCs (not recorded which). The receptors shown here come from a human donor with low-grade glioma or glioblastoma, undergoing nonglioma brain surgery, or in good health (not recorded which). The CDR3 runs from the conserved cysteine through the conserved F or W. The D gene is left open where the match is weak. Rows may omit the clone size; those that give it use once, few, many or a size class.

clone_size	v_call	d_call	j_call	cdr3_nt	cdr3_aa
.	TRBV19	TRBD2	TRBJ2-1	TGTGCCAGTAGTCTAGCGGGGGGGCGTAATGAGCAGTTCTTC	CASSLAGGRNEQFF
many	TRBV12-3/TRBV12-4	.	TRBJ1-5	TGTGCCAGCAGTTTGGGTCGTTCCCTTCAGCCCCAGCATTTT	CASSLGRSLQPQHF
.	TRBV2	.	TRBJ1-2	TGTGCCAGCAGGGCTTTCGAGTATTGCTACACCTTC	CASRAFEYCYTF
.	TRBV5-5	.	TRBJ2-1	TGTGCCAGCAGCTGGAGTTCAGCCGCGCCCTACAATGAGCAGTTCTTC	CASSWSSAAPYNEQFF
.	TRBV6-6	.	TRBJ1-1	TGTGCCAGCGGCGGGACGGCCGACACTGAAGCTTTCTTT	CASGGTADTEAFF
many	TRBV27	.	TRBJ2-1	TGTGCCAGCAGCCCCCGACTAGATTCCTACAATGAGCAGTTCTTC	CASSPRLDSYNEQFF
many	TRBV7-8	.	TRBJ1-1	TGTGCCAGCAGCTTAGTCGGCGGGGTGAACACTGAAGCTTTCTTT	CASSLVGGVNTEAFF
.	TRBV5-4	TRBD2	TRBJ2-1	TGTGCCAGCAGCAAAGGGAGCGGGAAGGGCGGGTTATACAATGAGCAGTTCTTC	CASSKGSGKGGLYNEQFF
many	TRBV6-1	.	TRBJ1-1	TGTGCCAGCAGTTTAGCACAGGGTAGGATCACTGAAGCTTTCTTT	CASSLAQGRITEAFF
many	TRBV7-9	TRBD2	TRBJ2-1	TGTGCCAGCACCTTAGGGGCGGGAGTCTACAATGAGCAGTTCTTC	CASTLGAGVYNEQFF
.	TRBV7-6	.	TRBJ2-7	TGTGCCAGCAGCTTAGATGTGGGGGCCTCCTCCTACGAGCAGTACTTC	CASSLDVGASSYEQYF
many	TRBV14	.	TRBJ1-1	TGTGCCAGCAGCGGACGGGGTTACACTGAAGCTTTCTTT	CASSGRGYTEAFF
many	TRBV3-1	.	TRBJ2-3	TGTGCCAGCAGCCAAGGTTCCGTAATGCAGTATTTT	CASSQGSVMQYF
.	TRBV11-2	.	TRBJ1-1	TGTGCCAGCAGCTTAGTTGGTAGGGTAGCTTTCTTT	CASSLVGRVAFF
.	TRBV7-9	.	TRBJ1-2	TGTGCCAGCAGCGGGGACGGTACTAACTATGGCTACACCTTC	CASSGDGTNYGYTF
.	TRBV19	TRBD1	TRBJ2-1	TGTGCCAGTAGTAAAGGGACAGGGGATTTTAGGAATGAGCAGTTCTTC	CASSKGTGDFRNEQFF
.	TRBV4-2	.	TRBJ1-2	TGTGCCAGCAGCCAAGTATCGGGTGGCTACACCTTC	CASSQVSGGYTF
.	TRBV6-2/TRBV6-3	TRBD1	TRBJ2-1	TGTGCCACCTCCCGAGACAGGGCACACAATGAGCAGTTCTTC	CATSRDRAHNEQFF
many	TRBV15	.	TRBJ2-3	TGTGCCACCACGTTTCGACCTAGCAACACAGATACGCAGTATTTT	CATTFRPSNTDTQYF
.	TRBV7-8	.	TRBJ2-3	TGTGCCAGCAGCTTAGGTAGTACCCTCTCCACGGATACGCAGTATTTT	CASSLGSTLSTDTQYF
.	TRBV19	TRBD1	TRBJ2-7	TGTGCCAGCTCTCCGGGACAGGGCCTCTACGAGCAGTACTTC	CASSPGQGLYEQYF
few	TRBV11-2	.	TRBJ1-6	TGTGCCAGCAGCTTAGCCCGGGGTTCACCCCTCCACTTT	CASSLARGSPLHF